These 32 T cell receptor beta chains share one sample of origin, sequenced in a study of cytomegalovirus exposure and HLA in healthy donors (dated by TCRdb to the late 2010s). The method was the immunoSEQ multiplex PCR assay. For the multiplex PCR, a mixture combining 60 forward primers for TCR Vbeta segments and 13 reverse primers for TCR Jbeta segments was used. TCRdb provides this immuneACCESS table in a form limited to in-frame rearrangements. Some clones are lacking; in checked studies, under half of them reflect an unresolved V gene, and why the rest are absent is not known. The table for this sample lists about 190,000 clones; around 77% of them were counted only once. The ten largest clones add up to about 1.6% of the sample. The sequenced sample consisted of PBMCs. These receptor sequences come from a woman aged 18-29 years in good health and CMV-seronegative.

The V call is TRBV5-1, the J call TRBJ1-6; perhaps TRBD1 as D (5 bases). Trimming pared 0 bases from V and 5 bases from J, leaving 15 bases between. Looked up from germline, CDR1 is SGHRS and CDR2 is YFSETQ. This CDR3 region has 17 residues. CDR3 nucleotides: TGCGCCAGCAGCTTGGATGGGGCAGCAGACAATAATTCACCCCTCCACTTT. Translated: CASSLDGAADNNSPLHF.

The chain uses TRBV6-1 and TRBJ2-7, with 7 bases matching TRBD1. In germline, CDR1 is MNHNS, CDR2 SASEGT. V shed 11 bases and J 2 bases; nucleotides not matched to a gene: 9. This CDR3 is built from 13 residues. CDR3 coding DNA: TGTGCCCTTGAAAGGACAGGCACCTACGAGCAGTACTTC. Amino acid sequence: CALERTGTYEQYF.

This clone was seen more than once but under ten times. This chain uses TRBV5-1 with TRBJ1-1, with TRBD1 matching 10 bases. The CDR3 runs 15 residues. Germline loops: CDR1 SGHRS, CDR2 YFSETQ. V dropped 4 bases and J dropped 4; count of bases not matched to a gene: 7. CDR3 nucleotides: TGCGCCAGCAGCGGTGGGACAGGGGATGTCACTGAAGCTTTCTTT. This sequence encodes CASSGGTGDVTEAFF.

The V gene is TRBV28, the J gene TRBJ2-1, with 7 bases matching TRBD1. CDR1 is MDHEN and CDR2 is SYDVKM in the germline V gene. The CDR3 is made up of 13 amino acids. V shed 9 bases, J shed 8 bases, and the junction held 10 bases outside the gene matches. The CDR3 coding sequence is TGTGCCAGTAATCAGGGGGTGAAGGATGAGCAGTTCTTC. It specifies CASNQGVKDEQFF.

The rearrangement uses TRBV4-1 and TRBJ2-2; TRBD2 matches at 7 bases. The CDR3 is made up of 17 amino acids. Germline V CDR1 and CDR2: MGHRA, YSYEKL. The V segment lost 2 bases and the J segment 6 bases; nucleotides outside the gene matches: 12. CDR3 loop: CASSQPWGTTQSGELFF. The CDR3 region has the DNA TGCGCCAGCAGCCAACCTTGGGGGACTACCCAATCCGGGGAGCTGTTTTTT.

The chain combines TRBV28 with TRBJ1-1; D gene uncertain. The CDR3 is made up of 13 amino acids. Trimming stripped 5 bases from V and 9 bases from J, with 16 bases between. Germline V lookup: CDR1 MDHEN, CDR2 SYDVKM. In nucleotides, the CDR3 is TGTGCCAGCAGTCCCCCGACAACACGTCAAGCTTTCTTT. Amino acid sequence: CASSPPTTRQAFF.

This rearrangement joins TRBV27 to TRBJ2-1, with D unresolved. The CDR3 spans 15 residues. V lost 5 bases to trimming and J lost 6 bases, with 17 bases between them. Germline CDR1 is MNHEY and CDR2 is SMNVEV (reference sequence). The CDR3 here is CASSPLSRNSNEQFF. The DNA for the CDR3 is TGTGCCAGCAGTCCCCTTTCCCGTAACAGCAATGAGCAGTTCTTC.

The rearrangement links TRBV5-1 to TRBJ2-2; 8 bases agree with TRBD1. V was clipped by 1 base and J by 4 bases; unmatched bases: 6. The CDR3 is 16 residues long. Germline V gene sequence: CDR1 SGHRS, CDR2 YFSETQ. CDR3 amino acids: CASSLRTGTGTGELFF. The CDR3 nucleotides are TGCGCCAGCAGCTTGAGGACAGGGACGGGCACCGGGGAGCTGTTTTTT. The full variable domain, rest sourced from reference TRBV5-1 and TRBJ2-2, is KAGVTQTPRYLIKTRGQQVTLSCSPISGHRSVSWYQQTPGQGLQFLFEYFSETQRNKGNFPGRFSGRQFSNSRSEMNVSTLELGDSALYLCASSLRTGTGTGELFFGEGSRLTVL.

The chain combines TRBV5-1 with TRBJ2-1; D remains unclear. The CDR3 consists of 12 residues. Trimming removed 6 bases at V and 3 bases at J, with 7 bases between. CDR1 is SGHRS and CDR2 is YFSETQ in the germline V gene. The DNA for the CDR3 is TGCGCCAGCATATCCGGCTACAATGAGCAGTTCTTC. Its translation is CASISGYNEQFF.

The chain has TRBV7-9 and TRBJ2-5; 12 bases fit TRBD1. The V gene's germline CDR1 is SEHNR and CDR2 FQNEAQ (reference sequence). The CDR3 has 18 amino acids. Trimming removed 4 bases from V and 5 bases from J; junction bases left unmatched: 14. The CDR3 sequence: CASSSHSQGTGGRETQYF. CDR3 bases: TGTGCCAGCAGCTCCCATTCCCAGGGGACAGGGGGCCGGGAGACCCAGTACTTC.

The chain links TRBV5-1 to TRBJ2-6; D uncertain. The V end was cut by 0 bases, the J end by 4 bases, with 11 bases between. The CDR3 is made up of 16 amino acids. The germline CDR1 and CDR2 sequences are SGHRS and YFSETQ. CDR3 amino acids: CASSLDGLGGANVLTF. The CDR3 region has the DNA TGCGCCAGCAGCTTGGATGGCCTCGGGGGGGCCAACGTCCTGACTTTC. Combining the CDR3 with reference TRBV5-1 and TRBJ2-6 gives the whole variable domain KAGVTQTPRYLIKTRGQQVTLSCSPISGHRSVSWYQQTPGQGLQFLFEYFSETQRNKGNFPGRFSGRQFSNSRSEMNVSTLELGDSALYLCASSLDGLGGANVLTFGAGSRLTVL.

The rearrangement joins TRBV25-1 to TRBJ2-4; the match to TRBD2 covers 11 bases. Germline assignment: CDR1 MGHDK and CDR2 SYGVNS. This CDR3 contains 18 residues. Trimming at V came to 3 bases and at J to 0 bases, leaving 7 bases not matched to a gene. CDR3 in DNA: TGTGCCAGCAGTGATACTAGCGGGGGCTACCTAGCCAAAAACATTCAGTACTTC. This codes for CASSDTSGGYLAKNIQYF.

V usage is TRBV5-1 and J usage is TRBJ2-1; 11 bases agree with TRBD2. This CDR3 spans 16 amino acids. V trimming: 4 bases; J trimming: 8 bases; junction bases outside the gene matches: 11. Per the germline V gene, CDR1 is SGHRS and CDR2 is YFSETQ. CDR3 sequence reads: CASSPYSGGARDEQFF. The CDR3 DNA is TGCGCCAGCAGCCCTTATAGCGGGGGGGCTAGAGATGAGCAGTTCTTC.

The chain joins TRBV18 to TRBJ2-7; tentative D call: TRBD2 (5 bases). CDR3 length: 15 amino acids. From germline, CDR1 is KGHSH and CDR2 LQKENI. V lost 2 bases to trimming and J lost 0 bases, with 11 bases between them. The CDR3 coding sequence is TGTGCCAGCTCACCAATCACGGGATCCTCCTACGAGCAGTACTTC. Translation gives CASSPITGSSYEQYF.

This clone appeared once. This chain joins TRBV2 and TRBJ1-2; D remains ambiguous. Germline CDR1 SNHLY, CDR2 FYNNEI. Trimming stripped 6 bases from V and 4 bases from J, with 9 bases between. The CDR3 has 12 amino acids. The CDR3 nucleotides are TGTGCCAGCAGCCCCGAGGGCTATGGCTACACCTTC. Translation gives CASSPEGYGYTF.

This clone was seen a few times. The V call is TRBV19, the J call TRBJ1-5; TRBD1 matches at 7 bases. The J segment lost 7 bases and the V segment lost 6 bases, leaving 9 bases of the junction unmatched. Germline V CDR1 and CDR2: LNHDA, SQIVND (reference sequence). The CDR3 spans 14 residues. The CDR3 DNA follows: TGTGCCAGTAGCGACGACAGGGTGGGACAGCCCCAGCATTTT. Amino acids: CASSDDRVGQPQHF.

The chain joins TRBV6-5 to TRBJ1-1; no clear D gene. The CDR3 runs to 13 residues. Germline V gives CDR1 MNHEY, CDR2 SVGAGI. Trimming removed 6 bases from V and 0 bases from J, with 8 bases in between. CDR3 amino acids: CASRKSLNTEAFF. The CDR3 nucleotides are TGTGCCAGCAGAAAAAGCTTGAACACTGAAGCTTTCTTT.

The V and J genes are TRBV7-9 and TRBJ1-1; D unresolved. Between the trimmed V and J ends, which lost 5 bases and 6 bases, there was a span of 13 bases. The CDR3 totals 13 residues. The germline V gene has CDR1 SEHNR and CDR2 FQNEAQ (reference sequence). CDR3 sequence: CASSPTETPEAFF. The CDR3, as DNA: TGTGCCAGCAGCCCCACAGAGACCCCTGAAGCTTTCTTT.

The chain couples TRBV19 to TRBJ1-3; D remains ambiguous. This CDR3 is 15 amino acids long. V was trimmed by 4 bases and J by 4 bases, leaving 14 bases between them. Germline lookup yields CDR1 LNHDA and CDR2 SQIVND (reference sequence). DNA of the CDR3: TGTGCCAGTAGTAAATTAGGAGATACCGGAAACACCATATATTTT. As protein: CASSKLGDTGNTIYF.

J is TRBJ2-6 and V is TRBV28; TRBD1 matches 12 bases. Germline lookup yields CDR1 MDHEN and CDR2 SYDVKM. The CDR3 has 19 amino acids. The V segment lost 6 bases and the J segment 0 bases; nucleotides outside the gene matches: 9. The CDR3 loop reads CASSQGQGATHSGANVLTF. DNA of the CDR3: TGTGCCAGCAGCCAGGGACAGGGGGCTACTCACTCTGGGGCCAACGTCCTGACTTTC. Together with reference TRBV28 and TRBJ2-6, the CDR3 gives the full variable domain: DVKVTQSSRYLVKRTGEKVFLECVQDMDHENMFWYRQDPGLGLRLIYFSYDVKMKEKGDIPEGYSVSREKKERFSLILESASTNQTSMYLCASSQGQGATHSGANVLTFGAGSRLTVL.

The chain is built from TRBV6-4 and TRBJ1-1; 9 bases line up with TRBD1. The CDR3 loop spans 13 amino acids. V lost 3 bases, J lost 9 bases, and 5 bases stayed unmatched. Looked up from germline, CDR1 is MRHNA and CDR2 is SNTAGT. The DNA for the CDR3 is TGTGCCAGCAGTGAGGAACAGGGGGCCCAAGCTTTCTTT. Translated, it gives CASSEEQGAQAFF.

This clone has just a few counts. V usage is TRBV5-8 and J usage is TRBJ2-5, with a weak D call TRBD1 (7 bases). CDR1 and CDR2 from the germline V gene are SGHTS and YDEGEE. The CDR3 is 18 amino acids. The V end lost 1 base, the J end lost 5 bases, and 24 bases lay between the germline ends. As DNA, the CDR3 is TGTGCCAGCAGCTTGAGTTCTTGCCACAGGGGTAGCGGTGAGACCCAGTACTTC. It translates to CASSLSSCHRGSGETQYF. Full variable domain (remainder filled in from reference TRBV5-8 and TRBJ2-5): EAGVTQSPTHLIKTRGQQATLRCSPISGHTSVYWYQQALGLGLQFLLWYDEGEERNRGNFPPRFSGRQFPNYSSELNVNALELEDSALYLCASSLSSCHRGSGETQYFGPGTRLLVL.

The genes are TRBV4-1 and TRBJ1-1; 9 positions agree with TRBD1. Per the germline V gene, CDR1 is MGHRA and CDR2 is YSYEKL. This CDR3 is 15 amino acids long. V was pared by 0 bases and J by 6 bases, with 5 bases of the junction left unmatched. For the CDR3, the DNA is TGCGCCAGCAGCCAAGATCGGGACAGGGTAGCTGAAGCTTTCTTT. Its protein is CASSQDRDRVAEAFF.

This clone was seen only a few times. The junction departs from germline at one end; a sequencing error may be responsible. This chain uses TRBV11-2 with TRBJ2-7; 9 bases agree with TRBD2. The CDR3 contains 14 residues. From germline, CDR1 is SGHAT and CDR2 FQNNGV. The CDR3 bases are TGTGCCAGCAGCCCCAATGCGGGTAGCGGGAGCTTGGGCTTC. Its translation: CASSPNAGSGSLGF.

V is TRBV4-1 and J is TRBJ2-7, with 7 nucleotides matching TRBD1. CDR1 is MGHRA and CDR2 is YSYEKL in the germline V gene. This CDR3 comprises 15 residues. Germline trimming cut 4 bases from V and 4 bases from J; bases unmatched to any gene: 10. CDR3 in amino acids: CASSPTTGIIYEQYF. CDR3 coding DNA: TGCGCCAGCAGCCCTACGACAGGGATAATATACGAGCAGTACTTC.

The chain employs TRBV9 and TRBJ2-1, with a tentative D call TRBD1 (6 bases). CDR1 SGDLS and CDR2 YYNGEE come from the germline V gene. V shed 4 bases and J shed 7 bases, with 21 bases lying between them. This CDR3 contains 16 residues. The CDR3 region has the DNA TGTGCCAGCAGCCTTTCCCCAAGGGGGAGTAGGAATGAGCAGTTCTTC. It yields the protein CASSLSPRGSRNEQFF.

CDR3 nucleotides: TGTGCCAGCAGTTCCCCGACTAGCGGGGGAGAGACCCAGTACTTC. It translates to CASSSPTSGGETQYF. This chain joins TRBV7-9 and TRBJ2-5; 12 nucleotides agree with TRBD2. Germline V CDR1 and CDR2: SEHNR, FQNEAQ (reference sequence). Trimming at V came to 6 bases and at J to 4 bases, leaving 6 bases not matched to a gene. The CDR3 has 15 residues.

The rearrangement uses TRBV5-6 and TRBJ2-7; maybe TRBD1 (5 bases). There are 13 residues in the CDR3. The germline CDR1 and CDR2 sequences are SGHDT and YYEEEE. Trimming removed 8 bases at V and 1 base at J, with 13 bases between. CDR3 sequence: CASTNRNSYEQYF. The CDR3, as DNA: TGTGCCAGTACCAACAGGAATTCCTACGAGCAGTACTTC.

The rearrangement links TRBV7-2 to TRBJ2-7; the D gene is possibly TRBD1 (6 bases). Germline V lookup: CDR1 SGHTA, CDR2 FQGNSA. This CDR3 has 13 amino acids. Trimming removed 6 bases at V and 2 bases at J, with 11 bases between. The CDR3 DNA reads TGTGCCAGCAGGGTACAGGGAACCTACGAGCAGTACTTC. This encodes CASRVQGTYEQYF.

The chain is built from TRBV5-1 and TRBJ1-2; D is ambiguous. Germline V gene lookup returns CDR1 SGHRS and CDR2 YFSETQ. The CDR3 loop spans 12 amino acids. Between the trimmed V and J ends, which lost 0 bases and 7 bases, there was a span of 7 bases. DNA for the CDR3: TGCGCCAGCAGCTTGGGACTCTTTGGCTACACCTTC. Its protein product is CASSLGLFGYTF.

The CDR3 region is CASSVEGLTNYGYTF. The DNA for the CDR3 is TGTGCCAGCAGCGTAGAGGGGTTAACTAACTATGGCTACACCTTC. V and J are TRBV9 and TRBJ1-2; a possible D gene is TRBD1 (5 bases). Germline assignment: CDR1 SGDLS and CDR2 YYNGEE. There are 15 residues in the CDR3. Trimming stripped 0 bases from V and 0 bases from J, with 9 bases between.

The chain couples TRBV7-9 to TRBJ1-1; D is unclear. V lost 1 base, J lost 5 bases, and 8 bases lay in between. Per germline, CDR1 SEHNR and CDR2 FQNEAQ (reference sequence). This CDR3 has 13 amino acids. CDR3 DNA sequence: TGTGCCAGCAGCTTAGAGGTGACAACTGAAGCTTTCTTT. It is translated as CASSLEVTTEAFF. The variable domain in full, completed from reference TRBV7-9 and TRBJ1-1, reads DTGVSQNPRHKITKRGQNVTFRCDPISEHNRLYWYRQTLGQGPEFLTYFQNEAQLEKSRLLSDRFSAERPKGSFSTLEIQRTEQGDSAMYLCASSLEVTTEAFFGQGTRLTVV.